This T cell receptor beta chain was retrieved from a study of regulatory T cells in long-lasting Graves disease (dated by TCRdb to about 2021). About the study as a whole: Persistent Graves' disease was defined as antithyroid drug treatment for over 5 years with persistently positive TSH receptor autoantibodies. The study was conducted in China and was registered as a clinical trial. A total of some 35 samples underwent TCR sequencing, from about 13 patients with persistent Graves' disease and some 20 patients with newly diagnosed Graves' disease. Peripheral blood TCR sequencing and RNA sequencing compared persistent Graves' disease patients with newly diagnosed Graves' disease patients. In the clinical cohort, patients with persistent Graves' disease had used antithyroid drugs for an average of roughly 10 years.

Reading the label with the study, this specimen's time point is: persistent/refractory GD, antithyroid drugs over 5 years with positive TRAb. For both TCR sequencing and RNA sequencing, RNA was extracted from PBMCs in TRIzol. The diagnosis of Graves' disease was made according to American Thyroid Association guidelines. Patients were recruited from an endocrinology department in Xi'an, China. Each patient gave about 8.1 milliliters of peripheral blood, collected in an EDTA anticoagulant tube. Ficoll Paque Plus density gradient separation was used to isolate PBMCs, and no further T cell sorting was performed. An Agilent 2100 Bioanalyzer and agarose gel were used to check RNA quality, and a NanoDrop 2000 was used to measure RNA concentration. What the research found in general, with its limitations: Only the TCR beta chain was sequenced and analyzed. The authors noted that the small sample size was a limitation that may lower accuracy. A larger number of public clonotypes was shared among persistent patients (more than 2,500) than among newly diagnosed patients (roughly 980). Lower TCR Shannon entropy and fewer highly expanded clones were observed in persistent Graves' disease patients than in newly diagnosed patients, which suggested clonal expansion. Because the primary lesion, thyroid tissue, could not be accessed, the study looked at peripheral blood alone. Persistent disease showed preferential use of TRBV28, TRBJ1-2 and TRBJ2-5, whereas newly diagnosed disease favored TRBV20-1 and TRBJ2-1.

The method was multiplex PCR. Data came from an Illumina HiSeq 4000. iRepertoire HTBI primers and Arm-PCR amplification of CDR3 regions were used to construct TCR beta libraries. Before sequencing, the PCR products underwent gel purification. The published analysis was carried out like this. Across samples, 62 TRBV and 13 to 15 TRBJ segments were identified and used for gene usage analysis of CDR3 amino acid clonotypes. COPE and FqMerger were used to merge filtered high-quality paired reads into contigs. Contigs were aligned with BLAST to IMGT TRBV, TRBD and TRBJ reference genes, and CDR3 was defined per IMGT. Any clonotype with a frequency above 0.1% was counted as a highly expanded clone. Shannon entropy served as the measure of repertoire diversity, while the Gini coefficient captured V-J evenness. Clonotypes shared by more than one individual were considered public. TCRdb itself trimmed the public reads at Q25 with fastp, ran MiXCR and retained productive beta chains. Each entry merges the rows of one CDR3 protein and shows their most common DNA and genes. These V and J calls originate from TCRdb's pipeline instead of the authors' own analysis. The sample table holds roughly 400,000 distinct CDR3 sequences, of which around 21% were seen once. Clones ranked in the top ten supply around 20% of the sample.

The CDR3 spans 14 residues, from the cysteine through the phenylalanine. Only CDR3 DNA remains: 42 bases, in frame from the first base. V loses 2 bases of germline sequence and J loses 0 bases, and the interval between the two ends is 7 bases. In its sample, this clonotype was seen many times. Its antigen has not been determined. There are no base qualities to consult, and no much larger clone falls within one base. This TCR was recovered from a female donor with Graves disease. The source material was peripheral blood mononuclear cells (PBMCs), sampled when the disease was refractory, from a patient treated with antithyroid drugs. The V and J segments used are TRBV12-3 or TRBV12-4 and TRBJ1-1, with the D gene not clear enough to name. The CDR3 in this case is CASSLSGVNTEAFF. The nucleotide sequence is given as TGTGCCAGCAGTTTATCCGGGGTGAACACTGAAGCTTTCTTT.